This T cell receptor beta chain was documented in a study of blood T cell repertoires in COVID-19. Study information: From the United States, Italy and Spain came samples of acute and convalescent COVID-19. Sources were T cells, B-cell-depleted T cells, or PBMCs; the material itself was cDNA or gDNA.

Deletions cut 4 bases from V and 2 bases from J, with 6 bases between. Germline assignment: CDR1 WSHSY and CDR2 SAAADI. CDR3 length: 13 residues. Original processing notes: Amplification of reference gene primers provided the estimated nucleated cell counts. This table comes from immunoSEQ multiplex PCR, and its TCRdb copy is limited to in-frame clones, with some not included. V and J calls and clone size follow that table, whereas D and trimming were derived from the DNA. The sample has approximately 250,000 clones, less than 90% seen once. Material for sequencing was peripheral blood. This chain connects TRBV10-2 to TRBJ1-5, with D unclear. This clonotype originated in a man aged 25 to 40 with active or convalescent COVID-19. The CDR3 DNA reads as TGCGCCAGCAGTGTAACGGGCAATCAGCCCCAGCATTTT. Encoded protein: CASSVTGNQPQHF.